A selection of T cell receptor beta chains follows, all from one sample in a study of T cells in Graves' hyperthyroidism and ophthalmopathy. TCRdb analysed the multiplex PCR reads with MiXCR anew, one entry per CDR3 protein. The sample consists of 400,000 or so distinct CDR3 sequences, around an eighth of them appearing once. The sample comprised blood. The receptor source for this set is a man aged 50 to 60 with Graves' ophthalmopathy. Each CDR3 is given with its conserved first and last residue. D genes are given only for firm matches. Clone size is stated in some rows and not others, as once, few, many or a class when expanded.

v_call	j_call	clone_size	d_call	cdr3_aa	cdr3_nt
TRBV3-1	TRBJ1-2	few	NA	CASSQAQGKGYTF	TGTGCCAGCAGCCAAGCACAGGGAAAAGGCTACACCTTC
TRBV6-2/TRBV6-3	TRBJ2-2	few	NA	CASSPVTGTKVPGELFF	TGTGCCAGCAGTCCTGTAACCGGGACCAAAGTCCCCGGGGAGCTGTTTTTT
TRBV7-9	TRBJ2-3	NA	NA	CASSLAITSTDTQYF	TGTGCCAGCAGCTTAGCAATAACTAGCACAGATACGCAGTATTTT
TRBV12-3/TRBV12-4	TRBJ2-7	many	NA	CASSHPPQYEQYF	TGTGCCAGCAGCCACCCCCCGCAATACGAGCAGTACTTC
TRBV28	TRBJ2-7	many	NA	CASTINPYTGEQYF	TGTGCCAGCACCATTAACCCATATACGGGCGAGCAGTACTTC
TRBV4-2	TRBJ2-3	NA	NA	CAGSQELTAPIHTDTQYF	TGTGCCGGCAGCCAAGAGTTAACGGCTCCGATTCACACAGATACGCAGTATTTT
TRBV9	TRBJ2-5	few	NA	CASSVAEGRKTQYF	TGTGCCAGCAGCGTAGCGGAGGGGAGGAAGACCCAGTACTTC
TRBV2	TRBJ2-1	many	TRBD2	CASSESSGRADEQFF	TGTGCCAGCAGTGAATCTAGCGGGAGGGCCGATGAGCAGTTCTTC
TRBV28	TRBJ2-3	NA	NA	CASSFGLGVTQYF	TGTGCCAGCAGTTTTGGCCTCGGAGTTACGCAGTATTTT
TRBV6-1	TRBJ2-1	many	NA	CASIRDSYNEQFF	TGTGCCAGCATACGGGATTCCTACAATGAGCAGTTCTTC
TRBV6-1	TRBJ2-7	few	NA	CASSEAWAYEQYF	TGTGCCAGCAGTGAAGCGTGGGCTTACGAGCAGTACTTC
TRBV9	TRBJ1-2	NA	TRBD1	CASSANRDRGLDYGYTF	TGTGCCAGCAGCGCAAATCGGGACAGGGGGCTTGACTATGGCTACACCTTC
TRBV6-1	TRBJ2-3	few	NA	CASSPVNGPPTDTQYF	TGTGCCAGCAGTCCCGTGAACGGACCACCCACAGATACGCAGTATTTT
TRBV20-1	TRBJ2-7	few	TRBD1	CSARAQGGGSYEQYF	TGCAGTGCTAGAGCGCAAGGGGGCGGCTCCTACGAGCAGTACTTC
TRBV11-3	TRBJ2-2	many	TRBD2	CASSAGGPKGGELFF	TGTGCCAGCAGCGCGGGAGGGCCAAAGGGCGGGGAGCTGTTTTTT
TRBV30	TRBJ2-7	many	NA	CAWSVTYEQYF	TGTGCCTGGAGTGTAACCTACGAGCAGTACTTC
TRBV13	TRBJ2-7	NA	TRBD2	CASSTGTSGRGYEQYF	TGTGCCAGCAGCACCGGGACTAGCGGGAGGGGCTACGAGCAGTACTTC
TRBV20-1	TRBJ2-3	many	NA	CSARDLGSGNTDTQYF	TGCAGTGCTAGAGATCTTGGGTCAGGGAACACAGATACGCAGTATTTT
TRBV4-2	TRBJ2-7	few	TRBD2	CASSQEVGGSYEQYF	TGTGCCAGCAGCCAAGAGGTTGGCGGGAGCTACGAGCAGTACTTC
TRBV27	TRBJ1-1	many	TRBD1	CASRTGQYTEAFF	TGTGCCAGCAGAACGGGACAGTACACTGAAGCTTTCTTT
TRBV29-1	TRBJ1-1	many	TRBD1	CSVTGVGTEAFF	TGCAGCGTTACAGGGGTGGGCACTGAAGCTTTCTTT
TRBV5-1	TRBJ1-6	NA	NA	CASSLTGPDNSPLHF	TGCGCCAGCAGCCTTACGGGTCCCGATAATTCACCCCTCCACTTT
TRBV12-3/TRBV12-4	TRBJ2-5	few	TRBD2	CASSPAGLAATQYF	TGTGCCAGCAGTCCCGCCGGACTAGCGGCGACCCAGTACTTC
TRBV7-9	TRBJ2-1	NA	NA	CASSFRDHPYNEQFF	TGTGCCAGCAGCTTCCGGGACCACCCTTACAATGAGCAGTTCTTC
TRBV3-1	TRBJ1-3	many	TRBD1	CASSPSGTGSGNTIYF	TGTGCCAGCAGCCCCTCCGGGACAGGGTCTGGAAACACCATATATTTT
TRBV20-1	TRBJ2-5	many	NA	CSAPRGGQETQYF	TGCAGTGCACCAAGGGGGGGGCAAGAGACCCAGTACTTC
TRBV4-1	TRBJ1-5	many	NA	CASSQDLETGNQPQHF	TGCGCCAGCAGCCAAGATCTGGAGACTGGCAATCAGCCCCAGCATTTT
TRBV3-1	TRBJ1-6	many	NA	CASSSNTTSSYNSPLHF	TGTGCCAGCAGCTCAAACACGACGAGCTCCTATAATTCACCCCTCCACTTT
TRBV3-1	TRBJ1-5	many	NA	CASSQGHESNQPQHF	TGTGCCAGCAGCCAGGGACACGAGAGCAATCAGCCCCAGCATTTT
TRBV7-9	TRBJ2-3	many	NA	CASSTWGHTTDTQYF	TGTGCCAGCAGCACGTGGGGCCACACCACAGATACGCAGTATTTT
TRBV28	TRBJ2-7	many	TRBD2	CASSSAGLAGDFSYEQYF	TGTGCCAGCAGTTCCGCGGGACTAGCGGGGGATTTCTCCTACGAGCAGTACTTC
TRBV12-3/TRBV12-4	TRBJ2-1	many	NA	CASSPTPGRDEQFF	TGTGCCAGCAGTCCCACTCCAGGGCGAGATGAGCAGTTCTTC
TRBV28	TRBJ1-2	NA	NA	CASWPGSYGYTF	TGTGCCAGCTGGCCGGGGAGCTATGGCTACACCTTC
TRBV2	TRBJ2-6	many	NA	CASRLFARALDAGANVLTF	TGTGCCAGCAGGTTATTCGCCAGGGCATTGGACGCTGGGGCCAACGTCCTGACTTTC
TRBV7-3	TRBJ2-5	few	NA	CASGRLLGETQYF	TGTGCCAGCGGCAGATTGCTGGGGGAGACCCAGTACTTC
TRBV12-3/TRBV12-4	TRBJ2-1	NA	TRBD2	CASSPGVAGGEQFF	TGTGCCAGCAGTCCCGGGGTAGCGGGGGGGGAGCAGTTCTTC
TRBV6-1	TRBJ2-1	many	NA	CASRGLASATSYNEQFF	TGTGCCAGCAGGGGTCTGGCTTCAGCCACCTCCTACAATGAGCAGTTCTTC
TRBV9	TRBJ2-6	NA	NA	CASSVVGVGANVLTF	TGTGCCAGCAGCGTAGTGGGGGTCGGGGCCAACGTCCTGACTTTC
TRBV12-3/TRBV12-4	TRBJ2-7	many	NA	CASSARSYEQYF	TGTGCCAGCAGTGCCCGATCCTACGAGCAGTACTTC
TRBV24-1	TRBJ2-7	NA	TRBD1	CATSDPRTGAYEQYF	TGTGCCACCAGTGATCCCCGGACAGGAGCCTACGAGCAGTACTTC
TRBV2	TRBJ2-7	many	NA	CASSVEDEQYF	TGTGCCAGCAGTGTCGAGGACGAGCAGTACTTC
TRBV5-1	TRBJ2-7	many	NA	CASSSTGQTYEQYF	TGCGCCAGCAGCTCCACGGGACAAACCTACGAGCAGTACTTC
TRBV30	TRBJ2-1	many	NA	CAWSILRGSDEQFF	TGTGCCTGGAGTATATTACGGGGCTCCGATGAGCAGTTCTTC
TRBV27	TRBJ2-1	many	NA	CASSPWAGSFNEQFF	TGTGCCAGCAGTCCCTGGGCAGGGTCGTTCAATGAGCAGTTCTTC
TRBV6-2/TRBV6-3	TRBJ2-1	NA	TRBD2	CASSSGTSTTRRNEQFF	TGTGCCAGCAGTTCCGGGACTAGCACAACCAGGAGGAATGAGCAGTTCTTC
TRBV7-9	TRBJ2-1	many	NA	CASSLLRELSSYNEQFF	TGTGCCAGCAGCTTACTCCGGGAGCTAAGCTCCTACAATGAGCAGTTCTTC
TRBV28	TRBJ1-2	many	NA	CASNDQPNYGYTF	TGTGCCAGCAATGACCAGCCCAACTATGGCTACACCTTC
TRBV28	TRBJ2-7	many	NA	CASTRVQFASSYEQYF	TGTGCCAGCACACGCGTCCAATTCGCTAGCTCCTACGAGCAGTACTTC
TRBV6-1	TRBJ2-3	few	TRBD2	CASSEILAGEADTQYF	TGTGCCAGCAGTGAGATACTAGCGGGAGAAGCAGATACGCAGTATTTT
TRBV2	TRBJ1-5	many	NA	CASSGGMDSRFQHF	TGTGCCAGCAGTGGCGGGATGGACAGCCGATTCCAGCATTTT
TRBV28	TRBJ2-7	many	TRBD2	CASSQTGGGALEYF	TGTGCCAGCAGCCAAACCGGGGGAGGGGCCCTGGAGTACTTC
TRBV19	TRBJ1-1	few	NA	CASSIVNLVGTEAFF	TGTGCCAGTAGTATAGTAAACCTTGTGGGCACTGAAGCTTTCTTT
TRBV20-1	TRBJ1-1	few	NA	CSASGSVDTEAFF	TGCAGTGCTTCAGGGTCGGTTGACACTGAAGCTTTCTTT
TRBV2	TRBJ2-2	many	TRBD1	CASTARGTGELFF	TGTGCCAGCACGGCCAGGGGGACCGGGGAGCTGTTTTTT
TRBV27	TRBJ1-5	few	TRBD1	CASASQGAPGNQPQHF	TGTGCCAGCGCCTCTCAGGGGGCGCCGGGCAATCAGCCCCAGCATTTT
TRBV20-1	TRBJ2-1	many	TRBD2	CSARGASGMRYNEQFF	TGCAGTGCTAGGGGGGCTAGCGGGATGAGGTACAATGAGCAGTTCTTC